This paragraph reports one T cell receptor (beta chain). Other nucleotide sequences in the sample specify the same CDR3. This specimen belongs to a study of blood T cell repertoires in COVID-19. Study information: Samples came from the United States, Italy and Spain, spanning acute and convalescent COVID-19.

Original processing methods: Nucleated cell counts were estimated from reference gene primer amplification. Profiled with immunoSEQ multiplex PCR; TCRdb holds only in-frame clones, not every one. The DNA gave D and trimming, while V, J and clone size come from that table. The table has roughly 100,000 clones, about nine tenths seen once. The CDR3 extends over 13 amino acids. Germline loops: CDR1 SGHTA, CDR2 FQGNSA. The V end was cut by 3 bases, the J end by 4 bases, with 7 bases between. The sequence was obtained from a woman aged 50 to 65 with COVID-19, enrolled during active disease. The rearrangement joins TRBV7-2 to TRBJ1-5; D remains ambiguous. What was sequenced was peripheral blood. The CDR3 DNA reads TGTGCCAGCAGCTTGGCAGAAAATCAGCCCCAGCATTTT. It specifies CASSLAENQPQHF. The full variable domain, with the rest looked up from reference TRBV7-2 and TRBJ1-5, is GAGVSQSPSNKVTEKGKDVELRCDPISGHTALYWYRQSLGQGLEFLIYFQGNSAPDKSGLPSDRFSAERTGGSVSTLTIQRTQQEDSAVYLCASSLAENQPQHFGDGTRLSIL.